The clone carrying this T cell receptor beta chain came up once. Generated by immunoSEQ multiplex PCR, the TCRdb table keeps only in-frame clones and is missing some. The data contain just over 95,000 clones, approximately 95% of them singletons. The entry originates in a study of technical replicates of blood from a few donors. Trimming shortened V by 7 bases and J by 2 bases, and 15 bases separated the two germline ends. The CDR3 consists of 14 residues. Per the germline V gene, CDR1 is MGHRA and CDR2 is YSYEKL. Sample: T cells isolated from PBMCs. This clonotype originated in a human donor in good health. The chain carries TRBV4-1 and TRBJ2-7; D ambiguous. The CDR3 spells CASTIHTLAYEQYF. DNA of the CDR3: TGCGCCAGCACTATCCATACTCTCGCCTACGAGCAGTACTTC.